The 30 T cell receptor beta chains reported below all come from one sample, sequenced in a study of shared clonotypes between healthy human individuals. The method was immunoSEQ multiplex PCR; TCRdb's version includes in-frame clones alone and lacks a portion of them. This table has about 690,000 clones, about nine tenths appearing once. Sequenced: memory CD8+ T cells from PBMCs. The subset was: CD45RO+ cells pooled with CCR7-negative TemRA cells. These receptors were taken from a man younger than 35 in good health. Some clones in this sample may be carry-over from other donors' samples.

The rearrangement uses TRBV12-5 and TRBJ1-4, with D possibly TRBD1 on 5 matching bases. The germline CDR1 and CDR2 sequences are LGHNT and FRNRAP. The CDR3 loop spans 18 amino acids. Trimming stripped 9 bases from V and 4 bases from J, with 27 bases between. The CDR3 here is CASANPPNPGTVNEKLFF. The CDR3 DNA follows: TGTGCTAGCGCAAATCCCCCTAACCCCGGGACCGTTAATGAAAAACTGTTTTTT.

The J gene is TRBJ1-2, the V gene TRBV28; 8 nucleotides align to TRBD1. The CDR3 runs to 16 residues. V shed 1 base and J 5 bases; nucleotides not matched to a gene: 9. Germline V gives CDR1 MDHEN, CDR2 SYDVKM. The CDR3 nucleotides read TGTGCCAGCAGTTTATTAGGACAGGGCACCTTGTATGGCTACACCTTC. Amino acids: CASSLLGQGTLYGYTF.

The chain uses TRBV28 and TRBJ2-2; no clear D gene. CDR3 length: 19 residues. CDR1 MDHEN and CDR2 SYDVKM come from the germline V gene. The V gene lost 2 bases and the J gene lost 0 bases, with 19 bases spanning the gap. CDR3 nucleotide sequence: TGTGCCAGCAGTTTACCTCCCCTATCCCCGTTCGCGAACACCGGGGAGCTGTTTTTT. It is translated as CASSLPPLSPFANTGELFF.

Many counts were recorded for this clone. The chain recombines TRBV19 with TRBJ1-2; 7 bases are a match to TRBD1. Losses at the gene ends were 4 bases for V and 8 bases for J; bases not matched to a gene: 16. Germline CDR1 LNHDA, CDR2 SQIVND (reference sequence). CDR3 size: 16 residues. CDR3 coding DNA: TGTGCCAGTAGTACGGGACAGCGGCTCGCGCCGTTCGGCTACACCTTC. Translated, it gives CASSTGQRLAPFGYTF.

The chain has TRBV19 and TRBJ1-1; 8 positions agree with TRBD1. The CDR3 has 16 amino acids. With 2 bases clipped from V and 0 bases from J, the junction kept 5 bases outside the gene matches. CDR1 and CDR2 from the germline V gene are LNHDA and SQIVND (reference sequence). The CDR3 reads CASSIQGARVNTEAFF. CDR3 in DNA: TGTGCCAGTAGTATACAGGGGGCAAGGGTGAACACTGAAGCTTTCTTT.

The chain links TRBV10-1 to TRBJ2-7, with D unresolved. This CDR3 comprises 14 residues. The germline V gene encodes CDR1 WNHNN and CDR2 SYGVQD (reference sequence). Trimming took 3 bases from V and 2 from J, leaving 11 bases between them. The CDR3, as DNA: TGCGCCAGCAGTGACTCTAGTAGAACCTACGAGCAGTACTTC. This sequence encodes CASSDSSRTYEQYF.

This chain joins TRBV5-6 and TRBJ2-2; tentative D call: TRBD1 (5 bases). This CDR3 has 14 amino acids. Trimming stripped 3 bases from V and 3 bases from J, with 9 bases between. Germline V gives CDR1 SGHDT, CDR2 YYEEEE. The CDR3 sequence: CASSWGGDTGELFF. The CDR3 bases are TGTGCCAGCAGCTGGGGCGGCGACACCGGGGAGCTGTTTTTT.

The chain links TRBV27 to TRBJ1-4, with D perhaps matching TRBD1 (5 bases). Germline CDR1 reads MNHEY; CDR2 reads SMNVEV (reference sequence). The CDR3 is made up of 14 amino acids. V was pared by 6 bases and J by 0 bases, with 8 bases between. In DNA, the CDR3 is TGTGCCAGCAGCCGCAGGGCAACTAATGAAAAACTGTTTTTT. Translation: CASSRRATNEKLFF.

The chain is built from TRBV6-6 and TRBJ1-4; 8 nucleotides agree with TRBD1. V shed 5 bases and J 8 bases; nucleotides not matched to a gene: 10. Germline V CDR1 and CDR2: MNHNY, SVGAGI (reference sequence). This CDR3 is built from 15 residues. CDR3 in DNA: TGTGCCAGCAGTCCTGATCAGGGGGCGCAGGAAAAACTGTTTTTT. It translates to CASSPDQGAQEKLFF.

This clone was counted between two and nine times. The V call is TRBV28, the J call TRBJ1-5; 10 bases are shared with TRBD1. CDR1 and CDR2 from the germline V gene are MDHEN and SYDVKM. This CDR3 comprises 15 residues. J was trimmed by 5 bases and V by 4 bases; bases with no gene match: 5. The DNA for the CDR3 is TGTGCCAGCAGTTCGACAGGGGGCAGAGATCAGCCCCAGCATTTT. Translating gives CASSSTGGRDQPQHF.

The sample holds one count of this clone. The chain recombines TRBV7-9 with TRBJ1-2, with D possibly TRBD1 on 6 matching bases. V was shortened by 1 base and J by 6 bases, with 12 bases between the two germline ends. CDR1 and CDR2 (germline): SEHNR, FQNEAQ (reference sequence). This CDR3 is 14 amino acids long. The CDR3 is CASSLVQGVHGYTF. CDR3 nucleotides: TGTGCCAGCAGCTTAGTACAGGGCGTACATGGCTACACCTTC.

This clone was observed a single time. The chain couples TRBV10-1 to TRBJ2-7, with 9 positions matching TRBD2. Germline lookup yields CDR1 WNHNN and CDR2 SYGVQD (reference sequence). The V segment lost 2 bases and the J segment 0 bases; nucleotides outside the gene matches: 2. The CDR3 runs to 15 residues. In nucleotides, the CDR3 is TGCGCCAGCAGTGAGATAGCGGGGGCCTCCTACGAGCAGTACTTC. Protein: CASSEIAGASYEQYF.

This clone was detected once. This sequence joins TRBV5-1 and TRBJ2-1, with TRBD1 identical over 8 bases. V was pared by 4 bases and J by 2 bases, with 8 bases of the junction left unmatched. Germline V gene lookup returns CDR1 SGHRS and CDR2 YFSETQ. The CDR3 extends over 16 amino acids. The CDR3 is CASSMEGTGPYNEQFF. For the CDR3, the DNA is TGCGCCAGCAGCATGGAAGGGACAGGACCCTACAATGAGCAGTTCTTC.

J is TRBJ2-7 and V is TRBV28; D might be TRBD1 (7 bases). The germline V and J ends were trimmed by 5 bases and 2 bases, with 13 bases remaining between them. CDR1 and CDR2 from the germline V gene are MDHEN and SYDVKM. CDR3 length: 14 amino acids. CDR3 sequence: CASSVTRGAYEQYF. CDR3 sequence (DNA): TGTGCCAGCAGTGTCACCAGGGGGGCCTACGAGCAGTACTTC.

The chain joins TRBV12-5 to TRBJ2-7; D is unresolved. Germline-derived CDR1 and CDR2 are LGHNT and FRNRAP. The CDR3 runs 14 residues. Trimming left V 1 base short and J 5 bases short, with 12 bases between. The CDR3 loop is CASGLEGHGDEQYF. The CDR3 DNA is TGTGCTAGTGGTTTGGAGGGCCATGGCGACGAGCAGTACTTC.

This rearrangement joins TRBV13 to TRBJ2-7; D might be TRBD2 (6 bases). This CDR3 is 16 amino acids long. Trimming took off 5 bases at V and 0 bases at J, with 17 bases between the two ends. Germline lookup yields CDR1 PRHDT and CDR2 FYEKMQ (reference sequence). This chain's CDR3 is CASSLKGSGSSYEQYF. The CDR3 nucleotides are TGTGCCAGCAGCCTCAAAGGTAGCGGATCCTCCTACGAGCAGTACTTC.

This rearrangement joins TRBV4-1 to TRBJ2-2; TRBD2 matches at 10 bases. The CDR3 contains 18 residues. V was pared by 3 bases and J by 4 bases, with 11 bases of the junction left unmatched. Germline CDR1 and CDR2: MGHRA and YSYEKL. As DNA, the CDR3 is TGCGCCAGCAGCCAGGGGTGGGCTAGCGGGAGTGGCACCGGGGAGCTGTTTTTT. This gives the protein CASSQGWASGSGTGELFF.

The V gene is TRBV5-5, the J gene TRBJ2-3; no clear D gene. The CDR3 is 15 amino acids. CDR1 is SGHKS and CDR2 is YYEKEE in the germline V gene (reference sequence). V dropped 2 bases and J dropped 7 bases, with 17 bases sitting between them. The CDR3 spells CASSLGLTPTYTQYF. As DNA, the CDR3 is TGTGCCAGCAGCTTAGGGCTTACCCCAACTTATACGCAGTATTTT.

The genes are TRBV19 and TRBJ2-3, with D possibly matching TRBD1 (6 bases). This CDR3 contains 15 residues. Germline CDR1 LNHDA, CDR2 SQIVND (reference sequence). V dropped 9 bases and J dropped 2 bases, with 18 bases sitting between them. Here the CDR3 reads CASNSRDTNTDTQYF. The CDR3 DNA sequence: TGTGCCAGCAATAGCCGGGACACAAACACAGATACGCAGTATTTT. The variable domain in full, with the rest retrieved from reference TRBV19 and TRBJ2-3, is DGGITQSPKYLFRKEGQNVTLSCEQNLNHDAMYWYRQDPGQGLRLIYYSQIVNDFQKGDIAEGYSVSREKKESFPLTVTSAQKNPTAFYLCASNSRDTNTDTQYFGPGTRLTVL.

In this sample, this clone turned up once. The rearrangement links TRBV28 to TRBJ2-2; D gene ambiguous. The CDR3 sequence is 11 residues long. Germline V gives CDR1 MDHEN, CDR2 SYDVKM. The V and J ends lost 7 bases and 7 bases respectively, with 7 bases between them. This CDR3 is CASNIYGELFF. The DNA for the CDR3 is TGTGCCAGCAACATTTACGGGGAGCTGTTTTTT.

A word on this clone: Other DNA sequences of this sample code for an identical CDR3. CDR3 in DNA: TGTGCCAGCAGTTTAAGAAGTAGCAATCAGCCCCAGCATTTT. Amino acids: CASSLRSSNQPQHF. This chain joins TRBV28 and TRBJ1-5; D is unclear. CDR1 is MDHEN and CDR2 is SYDVKM in the germline V gene. CDR3 length: 14 amino acids. The germline V and J ends were trimmed by 2 bases and 0 bases, with 5 bases remaining between them. The entire variable domain, with the rest obtained from reference TRBV28 and TRBJ1-5, is as follows: DVKVTQSSRYLVKRTGEKVFLECVQDMDHENMFWYRQDPGLGLRLIYFSYDVKMKEKGDIPEGYSVSREKKERFSLILESASTNQTSMYLCASSLRSSNQPQHFGDGTRLSIL.

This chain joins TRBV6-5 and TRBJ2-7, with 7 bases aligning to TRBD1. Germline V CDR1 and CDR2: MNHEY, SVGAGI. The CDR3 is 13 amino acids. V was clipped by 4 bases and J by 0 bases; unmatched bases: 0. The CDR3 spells CASSWDSSYEQYF. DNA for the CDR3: TGTGCCAGCAGTTGGGACAGCTCCTACGAGCAGTACTTC.

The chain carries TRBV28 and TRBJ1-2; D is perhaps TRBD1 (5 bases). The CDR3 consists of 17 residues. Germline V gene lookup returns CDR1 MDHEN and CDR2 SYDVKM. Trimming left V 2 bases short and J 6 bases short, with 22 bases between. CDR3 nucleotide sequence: TGTGCCAGCAGTTTAGTTCCTCCAGGGCCTGGAGGCCATGGCTACACCTTC. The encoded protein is CASSLVPPGPGGHGYTF.

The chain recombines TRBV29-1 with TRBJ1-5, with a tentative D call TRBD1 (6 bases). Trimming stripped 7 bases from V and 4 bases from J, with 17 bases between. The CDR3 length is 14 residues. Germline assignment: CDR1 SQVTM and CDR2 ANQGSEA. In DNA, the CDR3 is TGCAGCGCCCGAACAGGCCAGGGGAATCAGCCCCAGCATTTT. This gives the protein CSARTGQGNQPQHF.

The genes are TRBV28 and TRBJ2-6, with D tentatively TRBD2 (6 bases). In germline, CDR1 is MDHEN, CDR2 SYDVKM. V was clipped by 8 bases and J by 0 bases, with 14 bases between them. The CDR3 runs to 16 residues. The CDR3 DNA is TGTGCCAGCGAGTTCGGGGGTTACTCTGGGGCCAACGTCCTGACTTTC. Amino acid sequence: CASEFGGYSGANVLTF. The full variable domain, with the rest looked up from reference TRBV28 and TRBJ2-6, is DVKVTQSSRYLVKRTGEKVFLECVQDMDHENMFWYRQDPGLGLRLIYFSYDVKMKEKGDIPEGYSVSREKKERFSLILESASTNQTSMYLCASEFGGYSGANVLTFGAGSRLTVL.

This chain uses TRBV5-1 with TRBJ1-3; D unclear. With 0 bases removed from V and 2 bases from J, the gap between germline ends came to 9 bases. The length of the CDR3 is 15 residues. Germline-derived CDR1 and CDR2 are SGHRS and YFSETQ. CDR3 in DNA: TGCGCCAGCAGCTTGGATGGGTCGGCTGGAAACACCATATATTTT. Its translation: CASSLDGSAGNTIYF.

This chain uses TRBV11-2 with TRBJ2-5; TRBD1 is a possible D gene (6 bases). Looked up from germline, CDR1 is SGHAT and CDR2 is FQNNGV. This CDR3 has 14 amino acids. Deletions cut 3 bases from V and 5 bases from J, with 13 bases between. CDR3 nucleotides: TGTGCCAGCAGCTTTCATCAGGGGCAGGAGACCCAGTACTTC. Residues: CASSFHQGQETQYF.

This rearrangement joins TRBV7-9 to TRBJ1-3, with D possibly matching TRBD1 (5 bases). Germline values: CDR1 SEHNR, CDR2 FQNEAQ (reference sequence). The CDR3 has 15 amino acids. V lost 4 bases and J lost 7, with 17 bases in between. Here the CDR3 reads CASSSRDGGRNTIYF. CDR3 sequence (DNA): TGTGCCAGCAGCTCTCGGGACGGTGGGAGGAACACCATATATTTT.

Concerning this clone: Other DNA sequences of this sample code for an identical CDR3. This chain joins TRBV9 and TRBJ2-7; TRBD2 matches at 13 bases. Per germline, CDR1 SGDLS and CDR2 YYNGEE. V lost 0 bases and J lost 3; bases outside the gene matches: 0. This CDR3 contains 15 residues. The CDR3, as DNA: TGTGCCAGCAGCGTAGGGACTAGCGGGAGCTACGAGCAGTACTTC. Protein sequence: CASSVGTSGSYEQYF.

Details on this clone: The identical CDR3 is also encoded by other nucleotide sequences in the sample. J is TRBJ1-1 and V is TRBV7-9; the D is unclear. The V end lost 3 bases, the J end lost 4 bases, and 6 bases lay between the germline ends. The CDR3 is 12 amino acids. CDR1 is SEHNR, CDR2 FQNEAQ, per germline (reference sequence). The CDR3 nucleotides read TGTGCCAGCAGCTTCCGGGTCACTGAAGCTTTCTTT. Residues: CASSFRVTEAFF.